This entry lists 19 T cell receptor beta chains sequenced from one sample in a study of cytomegalovirus exposure and HLA in healthy donors. PCR employed 60 Vbeta and 13 Jbeta primers. This table comes from immunoSEQ multiplex PCR, and its TCRdb copy is limited to in-frame clones, with some not included. The table counts 60,000 or so clones; approximately 8.9% lies in the top ten. Sequenced input: PBMCs. These receptors were obtained from a man aged 45-65 years in good health and CMV-seropositive.

The V gene is TRBV29-1, the J gene TRBJ2-7; 8 nucleotides agree with TRBD1. The germline V gene encodes CDR1 SQVTM and CDR2 ANQGSEA. After removal of 7 bases from V and 2 bases from J, the junction contained 10 bases not matched to a gene. The CDR3 is made up of 14 amino acids. In nucleotides, the CDR3 is TGCAGCGCTACCACCGGGACAGGAACCTACGAGCAGTACTTC. Residues: CSATTGTGTYEQYF.

The gene calls are TRBV6-5 and TRBJ1-2, with 8 bases matching TRBD1. Germline V lookup: CDR1 MNHEY, CDR2 SVGAGI. The CDR3 is 14 amino acids. J gave up 5 bases and V 6 bases, and 8 bases lay outside the gene matches. CDR3: CASSRGQGDYGYTF. The DNA for the CDR3 is TGTGCCAGCAGCCGAGGACAGGGAGATTATGGCTACACCTTC.

This chain links TRBV5-1 with TRBJ2-7; TRBD2 aligns across 7 bases. Germline V gene data show CDR1 as SGHRS and CDR2 as YFSETQ. The CDR3 is 14 amino acids. The V and J ends lost 4 bases and 7 bases, in that order; junction bases with no gene match: 11. The CDR3 sequence: CASSPSSGRGEQYF. CDR3 sequence (DNA): TGCGCCAGCAGCCCGAGCTCAGGGAGGGGAGAGCAGTACTTC.

The chain joins TRBV9 to TRBJ2-1; 7 positions agree with TRBD2. With V trimmed by 0 bases and J by 5 bases, 11 bases remained unmatched. CDR1 SGDLS and CDR2 YYNGEE come from the germline V gene. There are 17 residues in the CDR3. CDR3: CASSVAPAGVTNNEQFF. The CDR3 nucleotides are TGTGCCAGCAGCGTAGCTCCTGCGGGGGTAACCAACAATGAGCAGTTCTTC.

This chain uses TRBV6-1 with TRBJ1-4; 11 nucleotides match TRBD1. The CDR3 contains 15 residues. V gave up 2 bases and J gave up 7 bases; unmatched junction bases: 3. Germline V gene data show CDR1 as MNHNS and CDR2 as SASEGT. As DNA, the CDR3 is TGTGCCAGCAGTGAACCCGGGACAGGGGGTGAAAAACTGTTTTTT. It codes for CASSEPGTGGEKLFF.

J is TRBJ2-1 and V is TRBV5-1; tentative D call: TRBD2 (5 bases). This CDR3 has 12 amino acids. CDR1 is SGHRS and CDR2 is YFSETQ in the germline V gene. The ends were cut back, 2 bases at V and 8 bases at J, with 8 bases in the middle. The CDR3 bases are TGCGCCAGCAGCTTAGAGGGCCATGAGCAGTTCTTC. This sequence encodes CASSLEGHEQFF.

The chain has TRBV5-1 and TRBJ2-2; D may be TRBD2 (5 bases). The V gene's germline CDR1 is SGHRS and CDR2 YFSETQ. V lost 2 bases and J 4 bases, leaving 9 bases between the germline ends. This CDR3 spans 14 amino acids. The CDR3 region is CASSFEGITGELFF. CDR3 nucleotide sequence: TGCGCCAGCAGCTTTGAGGGAATCACCGGGGAGCTGTTTTTT.

This chain links TRBV6-5 with TRBJ2-7; TRBD2 matches 12 bases. This CDR3 is 15 amino acids long. V lost 7 bases to trimming and J lost 6 bases; unmatched junction nucleotides: 10. Germline V CDR1 and CDR2: MNHEY, SVGAGI. Here the CDR3 DNA reads TGTGCCAGCACCCGTAGGACTAGCGGGATTGGCGAGCAGTACTTC. It specifies CASTRRTSGIGEQYF.

The rearrangement uses TRBV6-6 and TRBJ2-3; maybe TRBD2 (5 bases). V was trimmed by 6 bases and J by 3 bases, leaving 16 bases between them. CDR1 MNHNY and CDR2 SVGAGI come from the germline V gene (reference sequence). The CDR3 runs 15 residues. CDR3 protein: CASRIEKGGTDTQYF. The CDR3 region has the DNA TGTGCCAGCAGGATTGAAAAGGGCGGGACAGATACGCAGTATTTT.

This rearrangement joins TRBV7-2 to TRBJ1-1; perhaps TRBD1 as D (5 bases). The CDR3 consists of 15 residues. Trimming took 1 base from V and 0 from J, leaving 9 bases between them. Per the germline V gene, CDR1 is SGHTA and CDR2 is FQGNSA. The CDR3 is CASSLVGALNTEAFF. In nucleotides, the CDR3 is TGTGCCAGCAGCTTAGTTGGGGCCTTGAACACTGAAGCTTTCTTT.

The CDR3 protein is CASSSAGGYGYTF. CDR3 DNA sequence: TGTGCCAGCAGCTCCGCAGGTGGTTATGGCTACACCTTC. The gene calls are TRBV5-6 and TRBJ1-2; no reliable D call. Germline V lookup: CDR1 SGHDT, CDR2 YYEEEE. The CDR3 runs to 13 residues. Trimming pared 3 bases from V and 5 bases from J, leaving 11 bases between.

This chain connects TRBV2 to TRBJ2-5, with D perhaps TRBD1 (5 bases). V shed 6 bases and J shed 3 bases, with 11 bases lying between them. The CDR3 length is 13 residues. Germline V lookup: CDR1 SNHLY, CDR2 FYNNEI. CDR3 residues: CASRTALEETQYF. CDR3 in DNA: TGTGCCAGCAGGACAGCCCTGGAAGAGACCCAGTACTTC.

This chain uses TRBV27 with TRBJ1-1, with 12 positions matching TRBD1. CDR1 is MNHEY and CDR2 is SMNVEV in the germline V gene (reference sequence). V dropped 0 bases and J dropped 0; count of bases not matched to a gene: 2. This CDR3 has 17 amino acids. CDR3 protein: CASSLSGQGALNTEAFF. Here the CDR3 DNA reads TGTGCCAGCAGTTTATCGGGACAGGGGGCACTGAACACTGAAGCTTTCTTT.

The rearrangement uses TRBV5-4 and TRBJ1-1, with 7 bases fitting TRBD1. Germline CDR1 SGHNT, CDR2 YYREEE (reference sequence). CDR3 length: 15 residues. The junction had 5 bases not matched to a gene; V was cut back by 1 base and J by 2 bases. As DNA, the CDR3 is TGTGCCAGCAGCTTGTGGGGGACAGCCAACACTGAAGCTTTCTTT. This sequence encodes CASSLWGTANTEAFF.

The chain uses TRBV6-5 and TRBJ1-6; TRBD1 matches at 10 bases. After removal of 6 bases from V and 10 bases from J, the junction contained 6 bases not matched to a gene. CDR1 is MNHEY, CDR2 SVGAGI, per germline. The CDR3 extends over 14 amino acids. The CDR3 sequence is CASSPGQGRSPLHF. In DNA form, the CDR3 reads TGTGCCAGCAGCCCGGGACAGGGGCGGTCACCCCTCCACTTT.

This sequence joins TRBV9 and TRBJ1-1; D call uncertain. The CDR3 covers 15 residues. The V gene's germline CDR1 is SGDLS and CDR2 YYNGEE. V was shortened by 4 bases and J by 9 bases, with 22 bases between the two germline ends. CDR3 DNA: TGTGCCAGCAGCCCTCCCCAAATTACTCCTATGAAAGCTTTCTTT. Encoded protein: CASSPPQITPMKAFF.

This chain joins TRBV29-1 and TRBJ2-3; tentative D call: TRBD2 (5 bases). Trimming stripped 6 bases from V and 6 bases from J, with 19 bases between. Germline CDR1 SQVTM, CDR2 ANQGSEA. CDR3 length: 14 amino acids. CDR3 sequence reads: CSVATGLQRDTQYF. The CDR3 DNA is TGCAGCGTCGCGACGGGGTTACAGAGGGATACGCAGTATTTT.

CDR3 DNA sequence: TGCGCTTCGCACAGGGGACAGGGGGATGAAGCTTTCTTT. Amino acids: CASHRGQGDEAFF. The chain recombines TRBV5-1 with TRBJ1-1; TRBD1 matches 11 bases. Germline assignment: CDR1 SGHRS and CDR2 YFSETQ. The length of the CDR3 is 13 residues.

The chain couples TRBV30 to TRBJ2-1, with TRBD1 identical over 12 bases. The germline gives CDR1 GTSNPN, CDR2 SVGIG (reference sequence). The ends lost 2 bases at V and 5 bases at J; junction bases unmatched: 7. The CDR3 is made up of 16 amino acids. CDR3 loop: CAWSPGQGARDNEQFF. The CDR3 nucleotides are TGTGCCTGGAGTCCGGGACAGGGGGCGCGTGACAATGAGCAGTTCTTC.